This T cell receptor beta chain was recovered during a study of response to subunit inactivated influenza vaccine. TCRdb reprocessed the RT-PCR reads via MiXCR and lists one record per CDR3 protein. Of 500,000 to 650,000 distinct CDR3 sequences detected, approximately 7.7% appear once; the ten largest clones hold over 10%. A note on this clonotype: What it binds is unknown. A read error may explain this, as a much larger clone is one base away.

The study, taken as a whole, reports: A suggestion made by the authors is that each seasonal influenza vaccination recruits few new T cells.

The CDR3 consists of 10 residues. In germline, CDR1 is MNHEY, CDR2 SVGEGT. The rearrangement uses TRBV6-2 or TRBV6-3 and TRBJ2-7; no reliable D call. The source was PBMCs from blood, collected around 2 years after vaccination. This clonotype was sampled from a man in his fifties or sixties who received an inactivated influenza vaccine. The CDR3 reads CASRYYEQYF. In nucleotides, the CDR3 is TGTGCCAGCAGGTACTACGAGCAGTACTTC.